These 18 T cell receptor beta chains were all obtained from the same sample, sequenced in a study of early T cells in non-severe SARS-CoV-2 infection. MiXCR, applied by TCRdb to the 5' RACE reads, yields one record per CDR3 protein. The sample includes about 69,000 distinct CDR3 sequences, roughly 15% seen only once; the top ten take more than 13%. Input material: whole blood. Receptors were obtained from an adult who was a healthcare worker with PCR-confirmed SARS-CoV-2 infection or an uninfected control (not recorded which).

This clonotype was counted between two and nine times. The chain couples TRBV10-3 to TRBJ2-3, with TRBD1 matching over 7 bases. Germline lookup yields CDR1 ENHRY and CDR2 SYGVKD. The CDR3 totals 14 residues. V gave up 5 bases and J gave up 1 base; unmatched junction bases: 3. CDR3 in amino acids: CAISYRGGTDTQYF. CDR3 bases: TGTGCCATCAGTTACAGGGGAGGCACAGATACGCAGTATTTT.

V gene TRBV9 combines with J gene TRBJ2-3; perhaps TRBD1 as D (5 bases). Trimming pared 1 base from V and 3 bases from J, leaving 6 bases between. Germline V CDR1 and CDR2: SGDLS, YYNGEE. The CDR3 length is 13 residues. As DNA, the CDR3 is TGTGCCAGCAGCGTACAGGGAACAGATACGCAGTATTTT. Translating it yields CASSVQGTDTQYF.

The chain recombines TRBV7-9 with TRBJ2-7; D uncertain. Germline V lookup: CDR1 SEHNR, CDR2 FQNEAQ (reference sequence). This CDR3 is 14 amino acids long. V lost 5 bases and J 0 bases, leaving 11 bases between the germline ends. The CDR3 region is CASSPRTDSYEQYF. CDR3 DNA sequence: TGTGCCAGCAGCCCCCGGACGGACTCCTACGAGCAGTACTTC.

The V gene is TRBV5-1, the J gene TRBJ2-7; 7 positions agree with TRBD2. The CDR3 is 12 residues long. V shed 0 bases and J 6 bases; nucleotides not matched to a gene: 0. In germline, CDR1 is SGHRS, CDR2 YFSETQ. CDR3 sequence: CASSLERGEQYF. The CDR3 DNA reads TGCGCCAGCAGCTTGGAGCGGGGCGAGCAGTACTTC.

The chain links TRBV7-8 to TRBJ2-2; D possibly corresponds to TRBD1 (6 bases). The CDR3 contains 15 residues. The V end was cut by 1 base, the J end by 6 bases, with 12 bases between. Germline V gene sequence: CDR1 SGHVS, CDR2 FQNEAQ. The CDR3 region is CASSLETGIAGELFF. The CDR3 nucleotides are TGTGCCAGCAGCTTAGAAACAGGGATAGCCGGGGAGCTGTTTTTT.

This clonotype has at least ten counts. Here the CDR3 DNA reads TGTGCCAGCAGTGCCCAGACAGGGGTTACCTACGAGCAGTACTTC. Its translation: CASSAQTGVTYEQYF. V gene TRBV25-1 combines with J gene TRBJ2-7; 8 positions match TRBD1. The CDR3 has 15 residues. Trimming removed 4 bases from V and 2 bases from J; junction bases left unmatched: 7. Germline CDR1 is MGHDK and CDR2 is SYGVNS.

The V gene is TRBV6-1, the J gene TRBJ2-7, with unresolved D. Germline CDR1 reads MNHNS; CDR2 reads SASEGT. Trimming removed 5 bases from V and 7 bases from J, with 15 bases in between. The CDR3 has 13 amino acids. The CDR3 protein is CASSPREAREQYF. The CDR3 nucleotides are TGTGCCAGCAGTCCCCGTGAGGCGAGGGAGCAGTACTTC.

The chain is built from TRBV21-1 and TRBJ2-2; TRBD2, the D gene given by the table, was not confirmed from the DNA. TRBV21-1 counts as a pseudogene. The CDR3 is 14 amino acids. CDR3 region: CASDKGPNTGELFF. The DNA of the CDR3 is TGTGCCAGTGACAAGGGCCCGAACACCGGGGAGCTGTTTTTT.

This chain uses TRBV7-9 with TRBJ2-3; no definite D call. The CDR3 covers 13 residues. V lost 2 bases, J lost 4 bases, and 7 bases lay in between. Germline-derived CDR1 and CDR2 are SEHNR and FQNEAQ (reference sequence). The CDR3 loop is CASSLPVSDTQYF. CDR3 nucleotide sequence: TGTGCCAGCAGCTTACCGGTCTCAGATACGCAGTATTTT.

In its sample, this clonotype was seen a few times. The V gene is TRBV4-1, the J gene TRBJ1-2; D perhaps matches TRBD1 (6 bases). V was pared by 5 bases and J by 2 bases, with 12 bases between. The germline gives CDR1 MGHRA, CDR2 YSYEKL. CDR3 size: 14 residues. The CDR3 is CASSSGQGNYGYTF. The CDR3 DNA reads TGCGCCAGCAGCTCGGGACAAGGGAACTATGGCTACACCTTC.

V usage is TRBV11-3 and J usage is TRBJ2-2; D call uncertain. The CDR3 has 14 residues. Trimming left V 1 base short and J 1 base short, with 4 bases between. CDR1 is SGHNT, CDR2 YENEEA, per germline. The DNA for the CDR3 is TGTGCCAGCAGCTTAGTTGGGAACACCGGGGAGCTGTTTTTT. This gives the protein CASSLVGNTGELFF.

The sample holds many counts of this clonotype. The rearrangement links TRBV29-1 to TRBJ1-1, with 10 bases aligning to TRBD1. The ends lost 7 bases at V and 5 bases at J; junction bases unmatched: 4. CDR3 length: 12 amino acids. The germline V gene has CDR1 SQVTM and CDR2 ANQGSEA. The CDR3: CSGQGAGTEAFF. The CDR3 nucleotides read TGCAGCGGACAGGGGGCTGGAACTGAAGCTTTCTTT.

The chain joins TRBV6-5 to TRBJ2-1, with TRBD2 matching 16 bases. The CDR3 contains 19 residues. CDR1 is MNHEY and CDR2 is SVGAGI in the germline V gene. V shed 6 bases, J shed 2 bases, and the junction held 10 bases outside the gene matches. The CDR3 protein is CASRPPGLAGGHPYNEQFF. The CDR3, as DNA: TGTGCCAGCAGGCCACCGGGACTAGCGGGGGGGCATCCCTACAATGAGCAGTTCTTC.

The chain uses TRBV12-3 or TRBV12-4 and TRBJ1-1; the D is unclear. V gave up 6 bases and J gave up 8 bases, with 10 bases separating them. The CDR3 spans 11 residues. CDR3: CASSLGYEAFF. The CDR3 DNA follows: TGTGCCAGCAGCCTCGGTTACGAAGCTTTCTTT.

J is TRBJ1-2 and V is TRBV25-1; D call uncertain. This CDR3 has 11 residues. With 2 bases removed from V and 9 bases from J, the gap between germline ends came to 7 bases. Germline lookup yields CDR1 MGHDK and CDR2 SYGVNS. The CDR3 DNA reads as TGTGCCAGCAGTGAAGCTGGTAGCTACACCTTC. Translated, it gives CASSEAGSYTF.

This clonotype was found many times. This chain joins TRBV12-3 or TRBV12-4 and TRBJ2-5, with 7 bases aligning to TRBD2. V shed 10 bases and J 5 bases; nucleotides not matched to a gene: 13. The CDR3 length is 14 residues. CDR3 sequence reads: CATTQDWGGETQYF. CDR3 DNA: TGTGCCACCACCCAGGACTGGGGAGGGGAGACCCAGTACTTC.

This clonotype was counted only a few times. The chain recombines TRBV20-1 with TRBJ2-3, with a weak D call TRBD1 (6 bases). Germline assignment: CDR1 DFQATT and CDR2 SNEGSKA (reference sequence). The CDR3 extends over 14 amino acids. Trimming cost V 3 bases and J 1 base, with 11 bases left between them. CDR3 DNA sequence: TGCAGTGCTAGCAGGGGATCGGGCACAGATACGCAGTATTTT. It encodes CSASRGSGTDTQYF.

There are many counts of this clonotype. The gene calls are TRBV11-2 and TRBJ2-6; 8 nucleotides match TRBD1. The CDR3 runs 17 residues. Germline lookup yields CDR1 SGHAT and CDR2 FQNNGV. J gave up 0 bases and V 4 bases, and 5 bases lay outside the gene matches. The CDR3 bases are TGTGCCAGCAGCTCCGGACAGGGAAGCTCTGGGGCCAACGTCCTGACTTTC. This codes for CASSSGQGSSGANVLTF.